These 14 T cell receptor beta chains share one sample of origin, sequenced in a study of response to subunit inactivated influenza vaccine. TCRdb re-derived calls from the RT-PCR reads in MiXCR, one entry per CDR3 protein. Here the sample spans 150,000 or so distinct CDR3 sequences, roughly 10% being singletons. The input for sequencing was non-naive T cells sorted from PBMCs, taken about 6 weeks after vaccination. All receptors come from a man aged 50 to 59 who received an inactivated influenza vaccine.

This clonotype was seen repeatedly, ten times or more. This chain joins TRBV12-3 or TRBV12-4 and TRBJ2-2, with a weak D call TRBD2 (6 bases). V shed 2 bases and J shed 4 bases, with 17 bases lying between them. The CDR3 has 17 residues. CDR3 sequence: CASSLSGLPGGTGELFF. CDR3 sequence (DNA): TGTGCCAGCAGTTTATCTGGCCTTCCCGGGGGCACCGGGGAGCTGTTTTTT.

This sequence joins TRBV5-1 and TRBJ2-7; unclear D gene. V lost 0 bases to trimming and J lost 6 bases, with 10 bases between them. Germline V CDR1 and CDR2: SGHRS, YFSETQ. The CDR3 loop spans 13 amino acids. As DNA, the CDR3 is TGCGCCAGCAGCTTGGCCGCCGCCTGCGAGCAGTACTTC. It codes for CASSLAAACEQYF.

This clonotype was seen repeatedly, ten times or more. CDR3 in amino acids: CASSLKRPLTHSYEQYF. The CDR3 bases are TGTGCCAGCAGCTTAAAGCGGCCACTAACACACTCCTACGAGCAGTACTTC. V gene TRBV7-2 combines with J gene TRBJ2-7; possible D gene TRBD2, 5 bases. V lost 2 bases to trimming and J lost 0 bases, with 17 bases between them. The CDR3 has 17 residues. Germline V gene data show CDR1 as SGHTA and CDR2 as FQGNSA.

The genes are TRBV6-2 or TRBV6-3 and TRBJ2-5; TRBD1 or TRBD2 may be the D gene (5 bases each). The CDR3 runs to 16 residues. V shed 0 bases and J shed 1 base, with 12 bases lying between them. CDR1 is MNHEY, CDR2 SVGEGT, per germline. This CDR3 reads CASSYSTDGAQETQYF. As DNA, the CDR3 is TGTGCCAGCAGTTACTCGACCGACGGGGCCCAAGAGACCCAGTACTTC.

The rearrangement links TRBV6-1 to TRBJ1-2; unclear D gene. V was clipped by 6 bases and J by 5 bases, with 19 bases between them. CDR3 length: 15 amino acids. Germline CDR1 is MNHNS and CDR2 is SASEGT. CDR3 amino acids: CASSDPGRTTYGYTF. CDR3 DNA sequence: TGTGCCAGCAGCGACCCGGGCCGTACCACATATGGCTACACCTTC.

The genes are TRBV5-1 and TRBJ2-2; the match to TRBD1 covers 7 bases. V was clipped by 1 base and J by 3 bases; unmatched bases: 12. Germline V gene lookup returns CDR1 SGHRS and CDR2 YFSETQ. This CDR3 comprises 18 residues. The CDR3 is CASSLNYLPGQDTGELFF. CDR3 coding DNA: TGCGCCAGCAGCTTGAACTACCTTCCCGGACAGGACACCGGGGAGCTGTTTTTT.

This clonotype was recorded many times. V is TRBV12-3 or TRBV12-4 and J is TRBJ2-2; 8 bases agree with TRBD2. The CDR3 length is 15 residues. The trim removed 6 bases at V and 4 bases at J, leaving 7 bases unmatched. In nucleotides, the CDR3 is TGTGCCAGCAGCTCGGGAGGGATGGGCACCGGGGAGCTGTTTTTT. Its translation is CASSSGGMGTGELFF.

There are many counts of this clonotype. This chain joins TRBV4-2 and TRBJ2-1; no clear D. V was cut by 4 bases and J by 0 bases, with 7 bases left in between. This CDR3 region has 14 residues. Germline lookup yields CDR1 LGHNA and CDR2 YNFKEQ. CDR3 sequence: CASSPLGSYNEQFF. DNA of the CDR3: TGTGCCAGCAGCCCCCTCGGCTCCTACAATGAGCAGTTCTTC.

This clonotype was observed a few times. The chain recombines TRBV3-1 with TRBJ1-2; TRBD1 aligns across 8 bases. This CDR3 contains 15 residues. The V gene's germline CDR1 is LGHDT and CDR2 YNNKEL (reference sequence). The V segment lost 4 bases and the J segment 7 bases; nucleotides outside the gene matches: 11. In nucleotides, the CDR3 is TGTGCCAGCAGCCCGCGAATTGGGACAGGAGCTGGCTACACCTTC. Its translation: CASSPRIGTGAGYTF.

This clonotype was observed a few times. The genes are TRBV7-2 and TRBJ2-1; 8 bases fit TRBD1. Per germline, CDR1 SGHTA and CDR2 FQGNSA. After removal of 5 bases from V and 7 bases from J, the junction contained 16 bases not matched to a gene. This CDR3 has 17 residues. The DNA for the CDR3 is TGTGCCAGCAGCCCCGTTGTTACCACAGGGGGGCGAAATGAGCAGTTCTTC. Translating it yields CASSPVVTTGGRNEQFF.

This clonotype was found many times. For the CDR3, the DNA is TGCGCCAGCAGCTTTCAGGGGCCGGACACTGAAGCTTTCTTT. The encoded protein is CASSFQGPDTEAFF. The chain employs TRBV5-1 and TRBJ1-1; a possible D gene is TRBD1 (6 bases). Germline V gene data show CDR1 as SGHRS and CDR2 as YFSETQ. The V end lost 2 bases, the J end lost 3 bases, and 11 bases lay between the germline ends. The CDR3 totals 14 residues.

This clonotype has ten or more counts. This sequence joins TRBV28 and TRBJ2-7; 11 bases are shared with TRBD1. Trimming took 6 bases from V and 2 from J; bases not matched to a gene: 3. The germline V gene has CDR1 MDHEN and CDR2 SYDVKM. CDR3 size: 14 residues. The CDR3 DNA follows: TGTGCCAGCAGGAAGGACAGGGGGCCCTACGAGCAGTACTTC. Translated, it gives CASRKDRGPYEQYF.

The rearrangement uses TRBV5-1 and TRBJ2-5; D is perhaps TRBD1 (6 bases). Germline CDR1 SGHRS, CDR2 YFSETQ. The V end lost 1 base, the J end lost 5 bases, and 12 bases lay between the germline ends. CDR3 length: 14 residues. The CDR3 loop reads CASSLSQGRETQYF. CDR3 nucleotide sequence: TGCGCCAGCAGCTTGTCACAGGGTAGGGAGACCCAGTACTTC.

The CDR3 DNA sequence: TGCAGTGCGACCCAGGGGGCGGGGAAAGGCTACACCTTC. It translates to CSATQGAGKGYTF. The J gene is TRBJ1-2, the V gene TRBV20-1; 8 bases are shared with TRBD1. Germline CDR1 is DFQATT and CDR2 is SNEGSKA (reference sequence). The V segment lost 6 bases and the J segment 8 bases; nucleotides outside the gene matches: 11. The CDR3 runs to 13 residues.